A selection of T cell receptor beta chains follows, all from one sample in a study of cytomegalovirus exposure and HLA in healthy donors. Measured with immunoSEQ multiplex PCR; TCRdb has only the in-frame clones, and not every one. The sample carries around 150,000 clones, more than 75% recorded once. Sequencing was performed on PBMCs. The receptors originated from a man aged 35-49 years in good health and CMV-seronegative. Both conserved end residues are part of each CDR3. D genes are given only for firm matches. Size values are once, few and many counts, or a class for expanded clones, and some rows have none.

clone_size: -
v_call: TRBV30
d_call: TRBD1
j_call: TRBJ2-7
cdr3_aa: CAWSDGIYGQAYEQYF
cdr3_nt: TGTGCCTGGAGCGATGGGATCTATGGACAGGCCTACGAGCAGTACTTC

clone_size: -
v_call: TRBV13
d_call: TRBD1
j_call: TRBJ2-5
cdr3_aa: CASSLTSTGDQETQYF
cdr3_nt: TGTGCCAGCAGCCTTACCTCCACAGGGGACCAAGAGACCCAGTACTTC

clone_size: once
v_call: TRBV5-1
d_call: TRBD1
j_call: TRBJ2-5
cdr3_aa: CASSLQGTQETQYF
cdr3_nt: TGCGCCAGCAGCCTACAGGGGACCCAAGAGACCCAGTACTTC

clone_size: -
v_call: TRBV6-1
d_call: -
j_call: TRBJ1-1
cdr3_aa: CASSEIGAKAFF
cdr3_nt: TGTGCCAGCAGTGAAATTGGGGCCAAAGCTTTCTTT

clone_size: -
v_call: TRBV28
d_call: TRBD1
j_call: TRBJ2-7
cdr3_aa: CASGSPRTGAYEQYF
cdr3_nt: TGTGCCAGCGGTTCCCCCCGGACAGGGGCCTACGAGCAGTACTTC

clone_size: -
v_call: TRBV4-1
d_call: -
j_call: TRBJ2-3
cdr3_aa: CASSPGLFTDTQYF
cdr3_nt: TGCGCCAGCAGCCCGGGACTCTTCACAGATACGCAGTATTTT

clone_size: -
v_call: TRBV11-2
d_call: TRBD1
j_call: TRBJ1-1
cdr3_aa: CVSSQDRGLNMNTEAFF
cdr3_nt: TGTGTCAGCAGCCAGGACAGGGGGCTAAATATGAACACTGAAGCTTTCTTT

clone_size: -
v_call: TRBV7-9
d_call: -
j_call: TRBJ2-2
cdr3_aa: CASSLVGCRGAVF
cdr3_nt: TGTGCCAGCAGCTTAGTGGGCTGCCGGGGAGCTGTTTTT

clone_size: -
v_call: TRBV29-1
d_call: -
j_call: TRBJ1-2
cdr3_aa: CSALTGSYGYTF
cdr3_nt: TGCAGCGCCTTAACAGGGTCCTATGGCTACACCTTC

clone_size: -
v_call: TRBV28
d_call: TRBD2
j_call: TRBJ2-7
cdr3_aa: CASSSRLAGGPTAPYEQYF
cdr3_nt: TGTGCCAGCAGTTCCAGACTAGCGGGAGGGCCCACGGCCCCCTACGAGCAGTACTTC

clone_size: -
v_call: TRBV4-1
d_call: TRBD1
j_call: TRBJ2-7
cdr3_aa: CASSQGGQGFGEQYF
cdr3_nt: TGCGCCAGCAGCCAAGGAGGACAGGGCTTTGGCGAGCAGTACTTC